These T cell receptor beta chains were read from a single sample in a study of T cells of healthy individuals. Each CDR3 protein is one row after TCRdb ran MiXCR on the 5' RACE reads. The sample records around 63,000 distinct CDR3 sequences, 16% being singletons. Every receptor here comes from a human donor in good health. Both conserved end residues are part of each CDR3. D genes are given only for firm matches. A clone size is listed for some rows: how often the clone was seen (once, few, many), or a class if it is expanded.

j_call clone_size v_call d_call cdr3_aa
TRBJ2-7 . TRBV4-1 . CASSQEVTSEQYF
TRBJ2-1 . TRBV7-2 TRBD1 CASSLSLGQGEYNEQFF
TRBJ1-3 few TRBV20-1 . CSAPARGTGNTIYF
TRBJ2-5 few TRBV7-9 . CASSLEALQETQYF
TRBJ2-2 many TRBV7-9 TRBD1 CASSPGQGLTGELFF
TRBJ2-5 . TRBV12-3/TRBV12-4 . CASSLIFPQETQYF
TRBJ2-7 . TRBV27 TRBD2 CASSFSGAYEQYF
TRBJ1-4 many TRBV28 . CASSAGGLNEKLFF
TRBJ1-2 . TRBV20-1 . CSARDMAAYGYTF
TRBJ2-4 . TRBV12-3/TRBV12-4 . CATRWGSQNIQYF
TRBJ1-1 . TRBV27 . CASTSWGNTEAFF
TRBJ2-1 many TRBV20-1 . CSANGAGLYYNEQFF
TRBJ2-2 medium-sized TRBV6-4 TRBD2 CASSETSGNTGELFF
TRBJ2-5 . TRBV14 . CASSQWAPETQYF
TRBJ2-3 few TRBV5-6 TRBD2 CASSGDYPPADTQYF
TRBJ2-5 . TRBV7-3 TRBD2 CASSLNPGGPGETQYF
TRBJ2-4 few TRBV4-3 . CASSQDLGGLAKNIQYF
TRBJ2-3 few TRBV5-1 . CASSFRESSTDTQYF
TRBJ2-1 . TRBV21-1 . CASSNAPMPGGDYNEQFF
TRBJ1-6 few TRBV5-1 . CASSLSGGYSPLHF
TRBJ2-1 many TRBV27 . CASSLVGPTDNEQFF
TRBJ2-7 . TRBV28 . CASRTGFYEQYF
TRBJ2-7 . TRBV6-2/TRBV6-3 TRBD1 CASRTGATYEQYF
TRBJ2-5 . TRBV28 TRBD1 CASSPAGTGEGTQYF
TRBJ2-3 . TRBV2 TRBD2 CASRRSGSGEDTQYF
TRBJ2-5 many TRBV10-3 . CATSDRLYQETQYF
TRBJ1-3 few TRBV9 . CASSTDPKGNTIYF
TRBJ1-3 . TRBV7-2 . CASSLGAGNTIYF
TRBJ2-2 many TRBV7-7 TRBD2 CASSSGTSGTGELFF
TRBJ2-3 few TRBV4-1 TRBD1 CASSPGTGADTQYF
TRBJ2-7 many TRBV28 . CASTPTGHSYEQYF
TRBJ1-1 medium-sized TRBV10-3 . CAISEGTEAFF
TRBJ2-3 many TRBV20-1 . CSSGPSTDTQYF
TRBJ1-2 few TRBV12-3/TRBV12-4 . CASSMDSYGYTF
TRBJ1-3 . TRBV6-5 . CASSYRGADGNTIYF
TRBJ2-7 . TRBV2 TRBD1 CASRGGTGERYEQYF
TRBJ1-6 many TRBV12-5 . CASGTHGRFNSPLHF
TRBJ2-3 . TRBV6-2/TRBV6-3 TRBD2 CASSYGGLAADTQYF
TRBJ2-7 many TRBV23-1 . CASAALTDLFGEQYF
TRBJ2-2 many TRBV27 . CASRPTGFPGELFF
TRBJ2-1 many TRBV20-1 . CSVGSYNEQFF
TRBJ2-1 many TRBV27 TRBD2 CAARTSGALSSYNEQFF
TRBJ1-5 few TRBV2 . CASSAGIYQPQHF